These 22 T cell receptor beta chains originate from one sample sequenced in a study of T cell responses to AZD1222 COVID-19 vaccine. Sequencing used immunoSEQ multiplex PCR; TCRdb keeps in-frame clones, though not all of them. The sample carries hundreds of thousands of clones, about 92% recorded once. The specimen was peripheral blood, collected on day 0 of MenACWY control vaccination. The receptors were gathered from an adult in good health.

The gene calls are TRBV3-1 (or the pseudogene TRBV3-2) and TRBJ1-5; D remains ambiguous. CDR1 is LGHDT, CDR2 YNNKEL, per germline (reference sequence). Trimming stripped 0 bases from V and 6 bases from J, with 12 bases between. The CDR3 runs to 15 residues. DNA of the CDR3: TGTGCCAGCAGCCAAGATCCGGGAGGGCGTCAGCCCCAGCATTTT. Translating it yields CASSQDPGGRQPQHF.

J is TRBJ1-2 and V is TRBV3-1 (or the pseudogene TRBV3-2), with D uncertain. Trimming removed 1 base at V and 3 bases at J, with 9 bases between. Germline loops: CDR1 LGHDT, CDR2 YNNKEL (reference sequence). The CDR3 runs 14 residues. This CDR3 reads CASSQGRAHYGYTF. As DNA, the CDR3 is TGTGCCAGCAGCCAAGGGAGGGCTCACTATGGCTACACCTTC.

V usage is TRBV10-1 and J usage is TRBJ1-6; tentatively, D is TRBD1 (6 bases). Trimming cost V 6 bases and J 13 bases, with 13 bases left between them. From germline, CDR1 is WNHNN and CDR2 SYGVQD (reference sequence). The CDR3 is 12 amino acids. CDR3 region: CASSPQGRPLHF. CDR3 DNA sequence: TGCGCCAGCAGCCCTCAGGGGAGGCCCCTCCACTTT.

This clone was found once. The CDR3 nucleotides read TGTGCCAGCAGGAGGACAGGGAACGACGAGCAGTACTTC. It is translated as CASRRTGNDEQYF. The rearrangement joins TRBV6-5 to TRBJ2-7; 8 bases agree with TRBD1. This CDR3 is built from 13 residues. Germline loops: CDR1 MNHEY, CDR2 SVGAGI. Trimming removed 6 bases from V and 5 bases from J; junction bases left unmatched: 6.

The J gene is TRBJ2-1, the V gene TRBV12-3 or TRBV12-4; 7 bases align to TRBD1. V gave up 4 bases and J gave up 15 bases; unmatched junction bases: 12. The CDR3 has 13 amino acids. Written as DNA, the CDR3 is TGTGCCAGCAGTTCACTTTCCAACCCAGGGGGGTTCTTC. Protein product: CASSSLSNPGGFF.

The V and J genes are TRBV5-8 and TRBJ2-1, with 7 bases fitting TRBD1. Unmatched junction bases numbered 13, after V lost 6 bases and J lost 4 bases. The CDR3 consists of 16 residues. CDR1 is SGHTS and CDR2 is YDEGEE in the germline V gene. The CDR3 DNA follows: TGTGCCAGCACCGGGACAGCACGACTGGTATACAATGAGCAGTTCTTC. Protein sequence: CASTGTARLVYNEQFF.

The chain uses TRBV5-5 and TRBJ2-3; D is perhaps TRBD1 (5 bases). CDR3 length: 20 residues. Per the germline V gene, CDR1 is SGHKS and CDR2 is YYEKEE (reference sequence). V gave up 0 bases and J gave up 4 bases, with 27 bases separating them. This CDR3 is CASSLVPIGAGAIGADTQYF. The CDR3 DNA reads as TGTGCCAGCAGCTTGGTCCCCATTGGGGCAGGAGCTATCGGCGCAGATACGCAGTATTTT.

The CDR3 DNA reads as TGCAGCGTTGAACGACAGGGGGCTACTGAAGCTTTCTTT. Translated: CSVERQGATEAFF. V and J are TRBV29-1 and TRBJ1-1; TRBD1 matches at 10 bases. The CDR3 has 13 residues. The germline V gene encodes CDR1 SQVTM and CDR2 ANQGSEA. J gave up 5 bases and V 2 bases, and 2 bases lay outside the gene matches. Filled out from reference TRBV29-1 and TRBJ1-1, the complete variable domain reads SAVISQKPSRDICQRGTSLTIQCQVDSQVTMMFWYRQQPGQSLTLIATANQGSEATYESGFVIDKFPISRPNLTFSTLTVSNMSPEDSSIYLCSVERQGATEAFFGQGTRLTVV.

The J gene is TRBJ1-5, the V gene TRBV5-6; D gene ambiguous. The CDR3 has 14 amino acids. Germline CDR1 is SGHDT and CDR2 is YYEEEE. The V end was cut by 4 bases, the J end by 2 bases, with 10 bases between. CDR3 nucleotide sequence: TGTGCCAGCAGCCCAAGACTTGGCAATCAGCCCCAGCATTTT. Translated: CASSPRLGNQPQHF.

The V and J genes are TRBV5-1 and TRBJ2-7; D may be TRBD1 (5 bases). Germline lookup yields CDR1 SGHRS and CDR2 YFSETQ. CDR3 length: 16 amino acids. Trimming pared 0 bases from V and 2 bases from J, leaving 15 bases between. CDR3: CASSLVTGARTYEQYF. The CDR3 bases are TGCGCCAGCAGCTTGGTCACTGGGGCGAGGACCTACGAGCAGTACTTC.

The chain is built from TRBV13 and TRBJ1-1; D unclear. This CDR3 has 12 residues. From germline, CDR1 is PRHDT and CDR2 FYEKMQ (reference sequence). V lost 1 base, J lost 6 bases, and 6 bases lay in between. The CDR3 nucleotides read TGTGCCAGCAGCTTAGTCAGATCTGAAGCTTTCTTT. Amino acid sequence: CASSLVRSEAFF.

The CDR3, as DNA: TGTGCCAGTAGTGGAGGCGGAACCTATGGCTACACCTTC. Its translation: CASSGGGTYGYTF. The chain joins TRBV19 to TRBJ1-2; no clear D. Trimming cost V 5 bases and J 4 bases, with 11 bases left between them. Looked up from germline, CDR1 is LNHDA and CDR2 is SQIVND (reference sequence). The CDR3 sequence is 13 residues long. Using reference TRBV19 and TRBJ1-2 for the parts outside the CDR3, the full variable domain is DGGITQSPKYLFRKEGQNVTLSCEQNLNHDAMYWYRQDPGQGLRLIYYSQIVNDFQKGDIAEGYSVSREKKESFPLTVTSAQKNPTAFYLCASSGGGTYGYTFGSGTRLTVV.

As DNA, the CDR3 is TGTGCCAGCAGCCAAGATCTGGTGGTGGGCAATGAGCAGTTCTTC. The encoded protein is CASSQDLVVGNEQFF. V gene TRBV3-1 (or the pseudogene TRBV3-2) combines with J gene TRBJ2-1; D not resolved. V gave up 0 bases and J gave up 6 bases, with 12 bases separating them. The CDR3 sequence is 15 residues long. Per the germline V gene, CDR1 is LGHDT and CDR2 is YNNKEL (reference sequence).

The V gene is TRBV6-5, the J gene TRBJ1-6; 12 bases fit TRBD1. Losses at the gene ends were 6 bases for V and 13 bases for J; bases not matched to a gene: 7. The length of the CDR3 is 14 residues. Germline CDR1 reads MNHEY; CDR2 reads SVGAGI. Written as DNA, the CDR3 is TGTGCCAGCAGATCCGGGACAGGGGGCCGGCCCCTCCACTTT. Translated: CASRSGTGGRPLHF.

CDR3 loop: CASRFTGKRTGELFF. The CDR3 coding sequence is TGTGCCAGCCGGTTTACAGGGAAGAGAACCGGGGAGCTGTTTTTT. This chain uses TRBV6-5 with TRBJ2-2, with D perhaps matching TRBD1 (6 bases). Germline values: CDR1 MNHEY, CDR2 SVGAGI. The germline V and J ends were trimmed by 8 bases and 5 bases, with 18 bases remaining between them. The CDR3 runs 15 residues.

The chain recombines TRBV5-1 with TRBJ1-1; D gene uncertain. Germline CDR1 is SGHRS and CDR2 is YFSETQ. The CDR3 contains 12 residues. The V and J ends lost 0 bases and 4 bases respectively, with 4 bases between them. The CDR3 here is CASSLVSTEAFF. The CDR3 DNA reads TGCGCCAGCAGCTTGGTGTCCACTGAAGCTTTCTTT.

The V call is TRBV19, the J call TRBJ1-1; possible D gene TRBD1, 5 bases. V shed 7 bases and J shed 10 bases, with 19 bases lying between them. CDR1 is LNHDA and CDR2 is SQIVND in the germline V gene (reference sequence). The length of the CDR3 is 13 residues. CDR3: CASTMDRGSGAFF. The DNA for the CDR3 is TGTGCCAGTACTATGGACCGGGGCAGCGGAGCTTTCTTT.

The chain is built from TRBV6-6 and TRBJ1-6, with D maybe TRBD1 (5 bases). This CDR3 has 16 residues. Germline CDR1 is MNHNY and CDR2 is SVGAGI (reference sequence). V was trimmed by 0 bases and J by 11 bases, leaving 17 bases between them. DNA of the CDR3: TGTGCCAGCAGTTACTCGCCACCCGGGGGTTCGGCACCCCTCCACTTT. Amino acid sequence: CASSYSPPGGSAPLHF.

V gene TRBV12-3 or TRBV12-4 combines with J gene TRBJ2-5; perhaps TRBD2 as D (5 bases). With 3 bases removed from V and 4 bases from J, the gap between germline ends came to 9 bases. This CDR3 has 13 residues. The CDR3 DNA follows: TGTGCCAGCAGTTTGGTAGCGCGAGAGACCCAGTACTTC. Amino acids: CASSLVARETQYF.

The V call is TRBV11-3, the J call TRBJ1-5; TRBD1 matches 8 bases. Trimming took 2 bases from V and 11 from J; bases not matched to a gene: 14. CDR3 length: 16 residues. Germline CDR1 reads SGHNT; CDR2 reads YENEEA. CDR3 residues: CASSLHCPAGGWTQHF. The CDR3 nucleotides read TGTGCCAGCAGCTTACATTGCCCGGCAGGGGGCTGGACCCAGCATTTT.

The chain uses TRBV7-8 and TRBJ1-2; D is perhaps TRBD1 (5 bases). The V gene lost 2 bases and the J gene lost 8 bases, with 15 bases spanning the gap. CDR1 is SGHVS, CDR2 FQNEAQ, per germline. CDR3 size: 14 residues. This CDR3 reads CASSLTLRGRGYTF. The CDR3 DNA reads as TGTGCCAGCAGCTTAACCTTGAGGGGACGGGGCTACACCTTC.

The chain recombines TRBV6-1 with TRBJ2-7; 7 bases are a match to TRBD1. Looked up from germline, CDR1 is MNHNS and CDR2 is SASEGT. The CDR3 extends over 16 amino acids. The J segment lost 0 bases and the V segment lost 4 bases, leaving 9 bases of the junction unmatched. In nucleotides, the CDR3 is TGTGCCAGCAGTGTACACTACAGGGACAGCTCCTACGAGCAGTACTTC. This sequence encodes CASSVHYRDSSYEQYF.